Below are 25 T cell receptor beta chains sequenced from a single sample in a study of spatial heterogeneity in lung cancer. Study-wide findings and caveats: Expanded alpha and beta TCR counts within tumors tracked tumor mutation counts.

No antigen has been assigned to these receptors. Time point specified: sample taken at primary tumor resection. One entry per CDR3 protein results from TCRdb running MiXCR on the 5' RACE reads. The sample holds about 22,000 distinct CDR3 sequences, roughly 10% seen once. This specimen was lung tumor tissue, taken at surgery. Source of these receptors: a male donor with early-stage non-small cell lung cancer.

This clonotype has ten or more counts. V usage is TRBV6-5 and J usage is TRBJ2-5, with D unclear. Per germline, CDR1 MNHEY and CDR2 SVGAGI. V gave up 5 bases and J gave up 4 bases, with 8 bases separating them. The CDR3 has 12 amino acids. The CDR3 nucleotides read TGTGCCAGCAGTGCTTGGGGAGAGACCCAGTACTTC. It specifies CASSAWGETQYF.

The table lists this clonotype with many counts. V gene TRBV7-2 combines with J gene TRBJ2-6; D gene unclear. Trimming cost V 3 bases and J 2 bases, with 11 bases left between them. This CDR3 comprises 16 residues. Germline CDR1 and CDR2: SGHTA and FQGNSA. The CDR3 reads CASSLVRQPGANVLTF. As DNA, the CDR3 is TGTGCCAGCAGCTTGGTCCGCCAACCTGGGGCCAACGTCCTGACTTTC.

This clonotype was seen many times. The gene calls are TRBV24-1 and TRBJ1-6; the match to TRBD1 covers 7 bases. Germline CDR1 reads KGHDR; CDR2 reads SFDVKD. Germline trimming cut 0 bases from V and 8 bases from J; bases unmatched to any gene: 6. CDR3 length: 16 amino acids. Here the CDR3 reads CATSDLRGDRDSPLHF. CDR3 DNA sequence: TGTGCCACCAGTGATTTGCGGGGGGACAGAGATTCACCCCTCCACTTT.

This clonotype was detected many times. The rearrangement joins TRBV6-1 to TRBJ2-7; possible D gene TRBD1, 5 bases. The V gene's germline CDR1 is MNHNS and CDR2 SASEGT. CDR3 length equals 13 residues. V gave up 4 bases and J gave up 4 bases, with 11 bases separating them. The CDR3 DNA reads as TGTGCCAGCAGTGCAATGGGGCCGTACGAGCAGTACTTC. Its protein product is CASSAMGPYEQYF.

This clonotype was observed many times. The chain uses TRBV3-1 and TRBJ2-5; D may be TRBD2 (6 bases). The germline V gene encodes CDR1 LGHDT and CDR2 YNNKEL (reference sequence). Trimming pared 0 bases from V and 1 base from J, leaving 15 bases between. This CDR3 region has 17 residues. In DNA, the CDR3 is TGTGCCAGCAGCCAAGACGGGGGTAGCGCCTTCCAAGAGACCCAGTACTTC. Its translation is CASSQDGGSAFQETQYF.

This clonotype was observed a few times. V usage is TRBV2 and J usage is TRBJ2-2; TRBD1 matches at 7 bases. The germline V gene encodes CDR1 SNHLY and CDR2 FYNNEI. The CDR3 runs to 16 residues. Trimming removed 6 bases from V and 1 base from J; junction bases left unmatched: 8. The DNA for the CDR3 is TGTGCCAGCAGCGCCCTGGGACAGAGGAACACCGGGGAGCTGTTTTTT. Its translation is CASSALGQRNTGELFF.

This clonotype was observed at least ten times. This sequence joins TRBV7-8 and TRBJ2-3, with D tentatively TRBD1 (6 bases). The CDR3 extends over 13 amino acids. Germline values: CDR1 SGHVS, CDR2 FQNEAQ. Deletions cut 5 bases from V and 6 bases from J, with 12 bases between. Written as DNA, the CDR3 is TGTGCCAGCAGCCGCGACAGGTCCGATACGCAGTATTTT. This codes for CASSRDRSDTQYF. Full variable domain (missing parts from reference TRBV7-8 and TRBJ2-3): GAGVSQSPRYKVAKRGQDVALRCDPISGHVSLFWYQQALGQGPEFLTYFQNEAQLDKSGLPSDRFFAERPEGSVSTLKIQRTQQEDSAVYLCASSRDRSDTQYFGPGTRLTVL.

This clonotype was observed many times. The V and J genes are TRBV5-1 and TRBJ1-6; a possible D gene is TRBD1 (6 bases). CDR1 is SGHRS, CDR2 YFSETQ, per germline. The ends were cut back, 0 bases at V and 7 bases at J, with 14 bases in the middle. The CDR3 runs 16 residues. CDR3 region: CASSLGQGLGNSPLHF. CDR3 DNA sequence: TGCGCCAGCAGCTTGGGCCAGGGGCTTGGGAATTCACCCCTCCACTTT.

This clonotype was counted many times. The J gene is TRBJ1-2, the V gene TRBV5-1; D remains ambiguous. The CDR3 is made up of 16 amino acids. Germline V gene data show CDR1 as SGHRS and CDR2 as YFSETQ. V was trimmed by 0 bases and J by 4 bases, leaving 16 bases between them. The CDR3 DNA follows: TGCGCCAGCAGCTTGGCAATACCAGCGGATTTCTATGGCTACACCTTC. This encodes CASSLAIPADFYGYTF.

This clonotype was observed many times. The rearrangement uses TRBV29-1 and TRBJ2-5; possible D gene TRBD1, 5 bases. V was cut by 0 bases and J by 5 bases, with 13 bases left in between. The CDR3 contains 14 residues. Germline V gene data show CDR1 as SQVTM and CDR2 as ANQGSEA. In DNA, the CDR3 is TGCAGCGTTGAAGATCCGAAGACAGCCGAGACCCAGTACTTC. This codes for CSVEDPKTAETQYF.

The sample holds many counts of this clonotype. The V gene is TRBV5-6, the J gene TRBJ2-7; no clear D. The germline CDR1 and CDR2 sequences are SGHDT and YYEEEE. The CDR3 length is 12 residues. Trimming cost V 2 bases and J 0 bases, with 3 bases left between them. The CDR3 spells CASSFSSYEQYF. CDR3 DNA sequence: TGTGCCAGCAGCTTCAGCTCCTACGAGCAGTACTTC.

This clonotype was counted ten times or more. In DNA form, the CDR3 reads TGTGCCAGCAGCCCGACAGGGCGACGAGGCTACACCTTC. As protein: CASSPTGRRGYTF. This chain joins TRBV7-3 and TRBJ1-2; TRBD1 aligns across 7 bases. CDR3 length: 13 amino acids. V shed 5 bases, J shed 8 bases, and the junction held 8 bases outside the gene matches. Per germline, CDR1 SGHTA and CDR2 FQGTGA. The variable domain in full, with the rest retrieved from reference TRBV7-3 and TRBJ1-2, is GAGVSQTPSNKVTEKGKYVELRCDPISGHTALYWYRQSLGQGPEFLIYFQGTGAADDSGLPNDRFFAVRPEGSVSTLKIQRTERGDSAVYLCASSPTGRRGYTFGSGTRLTVV.

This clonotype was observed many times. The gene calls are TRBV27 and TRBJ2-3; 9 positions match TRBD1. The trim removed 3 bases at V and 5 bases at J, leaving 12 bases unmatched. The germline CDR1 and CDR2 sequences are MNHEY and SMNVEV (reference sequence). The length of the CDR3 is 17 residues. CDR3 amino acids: CASSFPQGANNKDTQYF. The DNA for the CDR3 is TGTGCCAGCAGTTTCCCACAGGGGGCCAACAACAAAGATACGCAGTATTTT.

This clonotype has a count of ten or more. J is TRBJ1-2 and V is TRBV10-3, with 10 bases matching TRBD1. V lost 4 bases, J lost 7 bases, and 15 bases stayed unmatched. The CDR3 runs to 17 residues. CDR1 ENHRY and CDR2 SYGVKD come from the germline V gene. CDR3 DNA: TGTGCCATCAGTGCTGCCCCCGACAGGGGGCAGGAGGCTGGCTACACCTTC. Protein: CAISAAPDRGQEAGYTF.

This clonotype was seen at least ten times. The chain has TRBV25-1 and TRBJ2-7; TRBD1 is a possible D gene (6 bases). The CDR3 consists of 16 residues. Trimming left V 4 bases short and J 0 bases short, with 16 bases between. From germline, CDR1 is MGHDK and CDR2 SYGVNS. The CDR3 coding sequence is TGTGCCAGCAGTGCTCCAGGGGTTCGGGGCTCCTACGAGCAGTACTTC. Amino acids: CASSAPGVRGSYEQYF.

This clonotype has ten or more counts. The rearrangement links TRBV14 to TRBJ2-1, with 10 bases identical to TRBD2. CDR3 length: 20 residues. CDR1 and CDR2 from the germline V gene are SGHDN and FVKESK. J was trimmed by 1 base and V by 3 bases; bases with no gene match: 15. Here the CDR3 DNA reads TGTGCCAGCAGCCACTACTGGGGTCTAGCGGGAGAAGGATCCTACAATGAGCAGTTCTTC. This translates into CASSHYWGLAGEGSYNEQFF.

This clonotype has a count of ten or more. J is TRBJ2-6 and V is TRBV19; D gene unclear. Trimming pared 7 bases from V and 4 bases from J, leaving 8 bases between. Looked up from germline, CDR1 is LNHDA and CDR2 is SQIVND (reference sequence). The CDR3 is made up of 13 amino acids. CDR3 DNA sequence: TGTGCCAGTAAAGTCGTGGGGGCCAACGTCCTGACTTTC. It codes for CASKVVGANVLTF.

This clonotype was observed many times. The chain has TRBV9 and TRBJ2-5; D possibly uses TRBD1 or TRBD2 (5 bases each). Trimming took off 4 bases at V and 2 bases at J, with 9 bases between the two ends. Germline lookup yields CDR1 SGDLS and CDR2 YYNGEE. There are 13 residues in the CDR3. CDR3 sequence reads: CASSPWGQETQYF. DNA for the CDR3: TGTGCCAGCAGCCCGTGGGGGCAAGAGACCCAGTACTTC. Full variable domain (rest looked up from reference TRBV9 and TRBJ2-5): DSGVTQTPKHLITATGQRVTLRCSPRSGDLSVYWYQQSLDQGLQFLIQYYNGEERAKGNILERFSAQQFPDLHSELNLSSLELGDSALYFCASSPWGQETQYFGPGTRLLVL.

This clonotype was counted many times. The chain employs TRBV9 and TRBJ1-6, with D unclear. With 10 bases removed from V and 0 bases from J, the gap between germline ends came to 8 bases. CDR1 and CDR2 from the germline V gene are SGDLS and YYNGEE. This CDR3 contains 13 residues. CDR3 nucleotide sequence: TGTGCCGGAGGTAGCTCCTATAATTCACCCCTCCACTTT. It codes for CAGGSSYNSPLHF.

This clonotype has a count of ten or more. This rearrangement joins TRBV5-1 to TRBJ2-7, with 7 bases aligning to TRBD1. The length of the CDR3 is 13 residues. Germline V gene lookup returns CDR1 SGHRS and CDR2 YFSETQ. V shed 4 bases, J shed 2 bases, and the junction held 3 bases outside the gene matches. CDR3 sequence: CASSRGTAYEQYF. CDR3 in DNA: TGCGCCAGCAGCCGAGGGACAGCCTACGAGCAGTACTTC.

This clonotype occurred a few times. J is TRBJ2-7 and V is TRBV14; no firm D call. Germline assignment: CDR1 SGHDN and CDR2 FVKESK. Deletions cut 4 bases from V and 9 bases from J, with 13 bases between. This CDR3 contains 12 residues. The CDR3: CASSRDVRGQYF. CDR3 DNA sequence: TGTGCCAGCAGCCGAGACGTGCGAGGGCAGTACTTC.

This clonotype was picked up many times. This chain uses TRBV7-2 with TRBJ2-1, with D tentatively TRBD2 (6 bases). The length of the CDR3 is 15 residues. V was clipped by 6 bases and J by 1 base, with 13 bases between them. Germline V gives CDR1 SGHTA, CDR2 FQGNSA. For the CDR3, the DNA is TGTGCCAGCAGTTTCGGGACTCGGTCCTACAATGAGCAGTTCTTC. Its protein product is CASSFGTRSYNEQFF. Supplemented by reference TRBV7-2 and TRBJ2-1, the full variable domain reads GAGVSQSPSNKVTEKGKDVELRCDPISGHTALYWYRQSLGQGLEFLIYFQGNSAPDKSGLPSDRFSAERTGGSVSTLTIQRTQQEDSAVYLCASSFGTRSYNEQFFGPGTRLTVL.

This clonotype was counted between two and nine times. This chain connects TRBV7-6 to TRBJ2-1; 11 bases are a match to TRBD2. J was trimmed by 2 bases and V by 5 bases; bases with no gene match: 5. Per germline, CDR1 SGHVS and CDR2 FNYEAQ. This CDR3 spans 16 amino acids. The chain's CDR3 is CASSPATSGAYNEQFF. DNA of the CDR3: TGTGCCAGCAGCCCAGCGACTAGCGGGGCCTACAATGAGCAGTTCTTC.

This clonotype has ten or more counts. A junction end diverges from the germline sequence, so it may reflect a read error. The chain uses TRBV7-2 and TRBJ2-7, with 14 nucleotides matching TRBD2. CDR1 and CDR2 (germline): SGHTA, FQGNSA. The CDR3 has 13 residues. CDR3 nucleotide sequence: TGTGCCAGCAGCCCCAGACTAGCGGGAGGGCCTTGGTTC. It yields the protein CASSPRLAGGPWF.

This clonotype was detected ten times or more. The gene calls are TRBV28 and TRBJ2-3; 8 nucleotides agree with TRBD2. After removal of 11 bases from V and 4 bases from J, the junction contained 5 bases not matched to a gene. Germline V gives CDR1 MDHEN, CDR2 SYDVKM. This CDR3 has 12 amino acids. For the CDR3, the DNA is TGTGCCGGCGGGACTAGTGCAGATACGCAGTATTTT. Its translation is CAGGTSADTQYF.